One TCR beta chain is described in this entry. Its antigen is still unknown. The CDR3 length is 14 residues. Germline-derived CDR1 and CDR2 are MNHEY and SVGEGT. Trimming cost V 7 bases and J 5 bases; bases outside gene matches: 7. 5'RACE with constant-segment primers yielded barcoded, UMI-tagged TCR alpha and TCR beta cDNA libraries. TCRdb reprocessed the 5' RACE reads via MiXCR and lists one record per CDR3 protein. This table holds about 350,000 distinct CDR3 sequences, around a fifth found once. The sample originates from a study of T-cell memory formation after mild COVID-19. About the research overall: Largely, the TCR clusters proved donor specific. General study results and limits: Pre-infection memory showed some responding clones, and this suggested that cross-reactive memory joined. CD4+ contracting clones lay mainly in CM and EM, CD8+ ones in EMRA.

Sequencing was performed on PBMCs or a T cell subset sorted from them (not recorded which). This receptor was identified in a man between 18 and 35 years old who had mild COVID-19 (a few samples of this study predate the infection). Cell type and time point are not known. The V and J genes are TRBV6-2 or TRBV6-3 and TRBJ2-2, with TRBD2 identical over 7 bases. CDR3 sequence (DNA): TGTGCCAGCAAGTTGCGGGGGTTAACCGGGGAGCTGTTTTTT. Its translation is CASKLRGLTGELFF.